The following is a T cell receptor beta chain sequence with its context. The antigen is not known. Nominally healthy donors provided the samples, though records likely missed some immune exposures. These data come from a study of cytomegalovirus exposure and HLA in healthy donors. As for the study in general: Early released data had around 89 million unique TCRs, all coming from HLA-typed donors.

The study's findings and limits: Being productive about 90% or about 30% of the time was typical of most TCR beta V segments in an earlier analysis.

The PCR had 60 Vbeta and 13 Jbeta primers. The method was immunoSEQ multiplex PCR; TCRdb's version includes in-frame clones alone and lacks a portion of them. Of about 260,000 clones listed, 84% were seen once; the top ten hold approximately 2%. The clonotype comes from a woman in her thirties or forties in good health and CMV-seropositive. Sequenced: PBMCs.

The CDR3 loop reads CASRLGRGYQETQYF. The CDR3 coding sequence is TGTGCCAGCAGGTTGGGGAGGGGGTACCAAGAGACCCAGTACTTC. The chain combines TRBV7-9 with TRBJ2-5; D perhaps matches TRBD2 (7 bases). CDR3 size: 15 residues. Per germline, CDR1 SEHNR and CDR2 FQNEAQ (reference sequence). The V gene lost 6 bases and the J gene lost 0 bases, with 14 bases spanning the gap.